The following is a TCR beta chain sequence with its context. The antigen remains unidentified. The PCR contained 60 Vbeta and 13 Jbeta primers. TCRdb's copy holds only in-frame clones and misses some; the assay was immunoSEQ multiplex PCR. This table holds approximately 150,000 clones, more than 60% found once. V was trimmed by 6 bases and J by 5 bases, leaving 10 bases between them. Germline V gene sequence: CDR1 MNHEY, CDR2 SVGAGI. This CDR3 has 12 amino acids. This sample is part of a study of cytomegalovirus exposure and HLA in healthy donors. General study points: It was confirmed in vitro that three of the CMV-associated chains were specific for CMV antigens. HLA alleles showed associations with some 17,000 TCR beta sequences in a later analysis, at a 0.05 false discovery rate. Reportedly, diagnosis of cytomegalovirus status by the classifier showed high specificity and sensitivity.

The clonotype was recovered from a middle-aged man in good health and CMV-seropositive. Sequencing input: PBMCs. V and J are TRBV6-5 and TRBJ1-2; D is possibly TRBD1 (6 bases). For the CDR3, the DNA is TGTGCCAGCAGAGGGGACAATTATGGCTACACCTTC. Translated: CASRGDNYGYTF.